This T cell receptor (beta chain) comes out of a study of beta chain features in type 1 diabetes. Germline V gene lookup returns CDR1 SGHTA and CDR2 FQGNSA. The CDR3 extends over 17 amino acids. V dropped 4 bases and J dropped 2; count of bases not matched to a gene: 9. TCRB transcripts that were expressed got sequenced, as all of the isolated RNA had been reverse transcribed. Data came from immunoSEQ multiplex PCR; TCRdb stores just in-frame clones and leaves some out. Among 90,000 to 110,000 clones listed, almost 40% were seen once. Sequencing was done on a sample of stem cell memory CD4+ T cells from blood. This clonotype was obtained from a woman younger than 30 in good health. V and J are TRBV7-2 and TRBJ2-5; TRBD2 aligns across 11 bases. As DNA, the CDR3 is TGTGCCAGCAGCTGGTCAGGGACTAGCGGCAATCAAGAGACCCAGTACTTC. Its translation is CASSWSGTSGNQETQYF.